Detailed here is one TCR beta chain. The data originate from a study of blood T cell repertoires in COVID-19. As for the study in general: In each case, the material was cDNA or gDNA derived from T cells, B-cell-depleted T cells, or PBMCs.

The CDR3 is 13 residues long. Trimming took off 6 bases at V and 7 bases at J, with 13 bases between the two ends. Looked up from germline, CDR1 is MNHEY and CDR2 is SVGEGT. Clones were sequenced by immunoSEQ multiplex PCR, and TCRdb holds only the in-frame ones, with some missing. The sample shows some 320,000 clones, about nine tenths of them seen only once. Donors of Cohort 3 who recovered were those that had two negative PCRs, clearance, or symptom resolution. Material for sequencing was PBMCs or T cells enriched from blood (not recorded which). The V gene is TRBV6-2 or TRBV6-3, the J gene TRBJ1-5; TRBD1 is a possible D gene (6 bases). The sequence derives from a man in his fifties or sixties who had recovered from COVID-19. The CDR3 DNA reads TGTGCCAGCAGCGGGGGACAAGGGCAGCCCCAGCATTTT. Its translation is CASSGGQGQPQHF.